These T cell receptor beta chains were read from a single sample in a study. TCRdb independently ran MiXCR on the 5' RACE reads; one entry per CDR3 protein. The sample contains about 5,900 distinct CDR3 sequences, under 75% of which appear only once. Sequencing was performed on memory CD4+ T cells sorted from a lymph node. The receptors stem from a female donor with breast cancer. CDR3s include the opening cysteine and the closing phenylalanine or tryptophan. The D gene is left open where the match is weak. Only part of the rows carry a size: once, few, many, or a class if the clone is expanded.

>TRBV5-1|-|TRBJ1-1|-|13
CASSLGVNTEAFF
TGCGCCAGCAGCTTGGGGGTGAACACTGAAGCTTTCTTT
>TRBV6-5|-|TRBJ1-4|TRBD1|15
CASSARGQTNEKLFF
TGTGCCAGCAGTGCGAGGGGGCAGACTAATGAAAAACTGTTTTTT
>TRBV6-1|-|TRBJ1-2|-|14
CASSYGFRDYGYTF
TGTGCCAGCAGTTACGGGTTTCGGGACTATGGCTACACCTTC
>TRBV20-1|-|TRBJ2-1|-|15
CSASYSVSSYNEQFF
TGCAGTGCTAGCTATTCAGTAAGCTCCTACAATGAGCAGTTCTTC
>TRBV6-5|-|TRBJ2-7|TRBD1|14
CASSYVGQAYEQYF
TGTGCCAGCAGTTACGTGGGACAGGCCTACGAGCAGTACTTC
>TRBV6-5|-|TRBJ1-2|-|14
CASSYLGSGYGYTF
TGTGCCAGCAGTTACTTAGGAAGCGGCTATGGCTACACCTTC
>TRBV20-1|-|TRBJ1-2|TRBD1|15
CSARDRGTINYGYTF
TGCAGTGCTAGGGACAGGGGGACAATCAACTATGGCTACACCTTC
>TRBV4-2|few|TRBJ1-4|-|16
CASSQDDPGLGEKLFF
TGTGCCAGCAGCCAAGATGATCCAGGGCTAGGTGAAAAACTGTTTTTT
>TRBV20-1|-|TRBJ1-1|TRBD1|18
CSARSIAGTGKMNTEAFF
TGCAGTGCTAGAAGCATAGCCGGGACAGGGAAAATGAACACTGAAGCTTTCTTT
>TRBV21-1|-|TRBJ2-5|-|18
CASSKTPGQGNVLETQYF
TGTGCCAGCAGCAAGACACCAGGACAGGGGAACGTTCTAGAGACCCAGTACTTC
>TRBV12-3/TRBV12-4|-|TRBJ1-1|-|14
CASSLVQQGTEAFF
TGTGCCAGCAGTTTAGTACAACAGGGAACTGAAGCTTTCTTT
>TRBV20-1|-|TRBJ1-1|TRBD1|11
CSATGGTEAFF
TGCAGTGCTACAGGGGGCACTGAAGCTTTCTTT
>TRBV6-1|-|TRBJ1-5|-|15
CASSEARVINQPQHF
TGTGCCAGCAGTGAAGCAAGGGTGATTAATCAGCCCCAGCATTTT
>TRBV29-1|once|TRBJ2-1|TRBD2|14
CSVVGGRAGGEQFF
TGCAGCGTTGTAGGTGGGAGGGCCGGGGGTGAGCAGTTCTTC
>TRBV5-1|-|TRBJ2-1|-|17
CASSLFMSSTSYNEQFF
TGCGCCAGCAGCTTGTTTATGTCATCAACCTCCTACAATGAGCAGTTCTTC